Listed below are T cell receptor beta chains from one sample, sequenced in a study of OX40 agonist ivuxolimab in advanced cancers. Generated by immunoSEQ multiplex PCR, the TCRdb table keeps only in-frame clones and is missing some. The table records under 85,000 clones, about 94% of them present only once. The starting material was CD4+ or CD8+ T cells sorted from blood, obtained in a trial of the OX40 agonist ivuxolimab. The receptors derive from an adult with an advanced solid tumor such as melanoma, head and neck, liver or kidney cancer. Each CDR3 is given with its conserved first and last residue. Fields, in order: J gene, clone size, V gene, D gene, CDR3 DNA, CDR3 protein. D genes are given only for firm matches. Some rows have no size entry. The others give once, few or many, or a class for an expanded clone.

>TRBJ1-1|.|TRBV29-1|.
TGCAGCGCCGGGGAGGGCGCCAATGAAGCTTTCTTT
CSAGEGANEAFF
>TRBJ1-2|.|TRBV9|.
TGTGCCAGCAGCGTAGGGTGGGAGGCTAACTATGGCTACACCTTC
CASSVGWEANYGYTF
>TRBJ2-7|.|TRBV7-9|TRBD2
TGTGCCAGCAGCTCCGAAGGGTCCGGGACTAGCAACCCCAACGAGCAGTACTTC
CASSSEGSGTSNPNEQYF
>TRBJ2-1|.|TRBV19|TRBD2
TGTGCCAGCCGACTAGCGGGACTCAATGAGCAGTTCTTC
CASRLAGLNEQFF
>TRBJ1-4|.|TRBV7-9|TRBD1
TGTGCCAGCAGCTGGACAGGGGGCGATCTTCTTGAAAAACTGTTTTTT
CASSWTGGDLLEKLFF
>TRBJ2-7|.|TRBV7-9|TRBD2
TGTGCCAGCAGCCCCCCCGGAGGGGAGGGGTCCTACGAGCAGTACTTC
CASSPPGGEGSYEQYF
>TRBJ2-7|.|TRBV27|TRBD1
TGTGCCAGCAGAACCACCCAGAACCGACAGGGCCGGAGCTCCTACGAGCAGTACTTC
CASRTTQNRQGRSSYEQYF
>TRBJ2-7|.|TRBV6-4|.
TGTGCCAGCAGTGACTCGAGCTCGGGGGAGCAGTACTTC
CASSDSSSGEQYF
>TRBJ2-7|.|TRBV7-9|.
TGTGCCAGCAGCTTGGTGGCAGGGTCCTACGAGCAGTACTTC
CASSLVAGSYEQYF
>TRBJ2-3|.|TRBV4-3|.
TGCGCCAGCAGCCAAGACCTCAGGGGCACAGATACGCAGTATTTT
CASSQDLRGTDTQYF
>TRBJ2-3|.|TRBV18|.
TGTGCCAGCTCACCAGAGGAGCGGCCACGCACAGATACGCAGTATTTT
CASSPEERPRTDTQYF
>TRBJ2-5|.|TRBV6-5|.
TGTGCCAGCAGCCTTACCGACCTCGGGGAGACCCAGTACTTC
CASSLTDLGETQYF
>TRBJ2-7|.|TRBV7-3|TRBD1
TGTGCCGGGTCCCGGGACAGCTCCTACGAGCAGTACTTC
CAGSRDSSYEQYF
>TRBJ2-2|.|TRBV11-3|.
TGTGCCAGCAGCTTAGGGGACACCGGGGAGCTGTTTTTT
CASSLGDTGELFF
>TRBJ2-1|.|TRBV18|.
TGTGCCAGCTCACCGACTACTGTGGATGACAATGAGCAGTTCTTC
CASSPTTVDDNEQFF
>TRBJ2-1|.|TRBV18|.
TGTGCCAGCTCATCCCGGGACGGAAGATACAATGAGCAGTTCTTC
CASSSRDGRYNEQFF
>TRBJ2-1|.|TRBV7-3|.
TGTGCCAGCAGCGGAGGAGAGGGTATCGATGAGCAGTTCTTC
CASSGGEGIDEQFF
>TRBJ2-7|.|TRBV5-6|.
TGTGCCAGCAGCTCGGGCTTGACCGTCTCCTACGAGCAGTACTTC
CASSSGLTVSYEQYF
>TRBJ2-1|.|TRBV28|TRBD1
TGTGCCAGCAGCAGACAGGGAGTTGGCAATGAGCAGTTCTTC
CASSRQGVGNEQFF
>TRBJ1-3|.|TRBV6-5|.
TGTGCCAGCTATCCTAACTACTCTGGAAACACCATATATTTT
CASYPNYSGNTIYF
>TRBJ2-7|.|TRBV4-1|TRBD1
TGCGCCAGCAAATTCCGGGACAGGGAGACCTACGAGCAGTACTTC
CASKFRDRETYEQYF
>TRBJ2-7|.|TRBV19|.
TGTGCCAGTAGTAATACGGACTACGAGCAGTACTTC
CASSNTDYEQYF
>TRBJ2-7|.|TRBV7-2|.
TGTGCCAGCAGCTTCCCCACTCTCGGGGAAGGAGTTGCCTACGAGCAGTACTTC
CASSFPTLGEGVAYEQYF
>TRBJ2-7|.|TRBV4-1|TRBD2
TGCGCCAGCAGCCAAGGACTAGCGCCGTACGAGCAGTACTTC
CASSQGLAPYEQYF
>TRBJ2-5|.|TRBV10-2|TRBD2
TGCGCCAGCAGTACAGAGACTAGCGGGAGTATGGAGACCCAGTACTTC
CASSTETSGSMETQYF
>TRBJ2-7|.|TRBV7-2|TRBD2
TGTGCCAGCAGAAATCCTAGCGGGAGGGCCTACGAGCAGTACTTC
CASRNPSGRAYEQYF
>TRBJ1-1|.|TRBV7-3|.
TGTGCCAGCAGCCCTAGGGCTGGGGCCTTGAACACTGAAGCTTTCTTT
CASSPRAGALNTEAFF
>TRBJ2-2|.|TRBV2|TRBD2
TGTGCCAGCCAACTAGCGGCCCCCGGGGAGCTGTTTTTT
CASQLAAPGELFF
>TRBJ1-2|.|TRBV27|.
TGTGCCAGCAGTTCGGGAGGGGTCACCTATGGCTACACCTTC
CASSSGGVTYGYTF
>TRBJ2-1|.|TRBV5-5|TRBD1
TGTGCCAGCAGCTTCGAGGGACAGGGGATCTTCGATGAGCAGTTCTTC
CASSFEGQGIFDEQFF
>TRBJ1-1|few|TRBV6-5|.
TGTGCCACCCGCAGGAGCGGGAACACTGAAGCTTTCTTT
CATRRSGNTEAFF
>TRBJ2-7|.|TRBV18|.
TGTGCCAGCTCACCCACGCCGGCTGTCTACGAGCAGTACTTC
CASSPTPAVYEQYF
>TRBJ2-3|.|TRBV7-9|.
TGTGCCAGCAGCTTGGAGGGTGCCACAGATACGCAGTATTTT
CASSLEGATDTQYF
>TRBJ1-5|.|TRBV2|TRBD1
TGTGCCAGCAGTGATGGGACAGGGTATCAGCCCCAGCATTTT
CASSDGTGYQPQHF
>TRBJ2-2|.|TRBV6-5|.
TGTGCCAGCACACCGTCGGGGCTAAACACCGGGGAGCTGTTTTTT
CASTPSGLNTGELFF